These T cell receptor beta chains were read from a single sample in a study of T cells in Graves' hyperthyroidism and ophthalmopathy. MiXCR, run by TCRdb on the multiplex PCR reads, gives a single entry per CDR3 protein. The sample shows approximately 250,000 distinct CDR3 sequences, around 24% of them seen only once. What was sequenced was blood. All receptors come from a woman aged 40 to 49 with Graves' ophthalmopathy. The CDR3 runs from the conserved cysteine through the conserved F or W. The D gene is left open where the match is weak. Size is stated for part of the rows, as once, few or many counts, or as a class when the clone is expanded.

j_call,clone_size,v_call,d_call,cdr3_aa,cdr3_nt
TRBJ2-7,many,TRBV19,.,CASSIDLSYEQYF,TGTGCCAGTAGTATTGACTTATCCTACGAGCAGTACTTC
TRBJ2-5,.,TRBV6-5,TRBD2,CASSSTPSRLTSGKETQYF,TGTGCCAGCAGTTCCACCCCGAGTCGATTGACTAGCGGAAAAGAGACCCAGTACTTC
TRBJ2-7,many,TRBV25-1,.,CASSEYGEGYEQYF,TGTGCCAGCAGTGAATATGGGGAAGGCTACGAGCAGTACTTC
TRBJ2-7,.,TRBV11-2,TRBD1,CASSLGQGRSYEQYF,TGTGCCAGCAGCTTAGGACAGGGTCGTTCCTACGAGCAGTACTTC
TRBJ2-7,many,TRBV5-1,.,CASSLIGRSAYEQYF,TGCGCCAGCAGCTTGATCGGCAGGTCTGCCTACGAGCAGTACTTC
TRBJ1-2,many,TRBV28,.,CASSPSGQNYGYTF,TGTGCCAGCAGTCCCTCGGGACAAAACTATGGCTACACCTTC
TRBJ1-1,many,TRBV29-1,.,CSVEGSADTEAFF,TGCAGCGTTGAGGGTAGTGCGGACACTGAAGCTTTCTTT
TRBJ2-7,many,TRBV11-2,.,CASSLGWTRGTYEQYF,TGTGCCAGCAGCTTAGGGTGGACTAGGGGGACTTACGAGCAGTACTTC
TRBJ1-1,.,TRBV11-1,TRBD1,CASSPEGDRAFAEAFF,TGTGCCAGCAGCCCGGAGGGGGACAGGGCGTTCGCTGAAGCTTTCTTT
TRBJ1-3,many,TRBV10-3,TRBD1,CAISGYEGQGADLSGNTIYF,TGTGCCATCAGTGGATACGAGGGACAGGGGGCCGACCTCTCTGGAAACACCATATATTTT
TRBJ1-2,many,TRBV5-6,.,CASSSLMTRSDYTF,TGTGCCAGCAGCTCCCTGATGACACGGTCGGACTACACCTTC
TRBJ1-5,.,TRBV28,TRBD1,CASSFPGQGYSNQPQHF,TGTGCCAGCAGTTTTCCGGGACAGGGGTATAGCAATCAGCCCCAGCATTTT
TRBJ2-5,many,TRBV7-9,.,CASSLARSAQETQYF,TGTGCCAGCAGCTTAGCTCGCTCAGCTCAAGAGACCCAGTACTTC
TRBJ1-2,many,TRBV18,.,CASSQGVDGYTF,TGTGCCAGCTCACAAGGGGTGGATGGCTACACCTTC
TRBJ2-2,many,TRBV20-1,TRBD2,CSARTGGPTGELFF,TGCAGTGCTAGAACGGGAGGGCCCACCGGGGAGCTGTTTTTT
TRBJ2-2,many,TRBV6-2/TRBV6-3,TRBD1,CASSYLAGTGARTGELFF,TGTGCCAGCAGTTACTTAGCCGGGACAGGAGCACGCACCGGGGAGCTGTTTTTT
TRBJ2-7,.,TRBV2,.,CASSVPRDTFRYEQYF,TGTGCCAGCAGTGTGCCCCGGGACACCTTTAGATACGAGCAGTACTTC
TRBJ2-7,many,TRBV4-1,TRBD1,CASSRLGQGSGEQYF,TGCGCCAGCAGCCGCCTGGGACAGGGAAGTGGCGAGCAGTACTTC
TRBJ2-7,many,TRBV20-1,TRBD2,CSAGTSGRALEQYF,TGCAGTGCCGGGACTAGCGGGAGGGCCCTCGAGCAGTACTTC